Following are 8 T cell receptor beta chains from one sample sequenced in a study of blood T cell repertoires in COVID-19. Measured with immunoSEQ multiplex PCR; TCRdb has only the in-frame clones, and not every one. The repertoire includes approximately 500,000 clones, nearly 90% of them detected once, and roughly 0.9% sits in the top ten. Sequencing was carried out using peripheral blood. The receptors derive from a man aged 18 to 35 with COVID-19, enrolled during active disease.

The CDR3 bases are TGTGCCTGGACTAGGGCTAGCGGGAGGTACGAGCAGTACTTC. Translating it yields CAWTRASGRYEQYF. V usage is TRBV30 and J usage is TRBJ2-7, with 11 bases matching TRBD2. V shed 4 bases and J 4 bases; nucleotides not matched to a gene: 6. This CDR3 is built from 14 residues. The germline gives CDR1 GTSNPN, CDR2 SVGIG (reference sequence).

The CDR3 nucleotides are TGCGCCAGCAGTCCTGGGAGCCTGAGCCTCTCCTACGAGCAGTACTTC. This codes for CASSPGSLSLSYEQYF. The rearrangement joins TRBV5-1 to TRBJ2-7; TRBD2 might be the D (5 bases). Germline CDR1 reads SGHRS; CDR2 reads YFSETQ. The CDR3 is made up of 16 amino acids. Trimming removed 5 bases from V and 0 bases from J, with 18 bases in between.

This rearrangement joins TRBV29-1 to TRBJ2-1; TRBD2 might be the D (6 bases). Germline V gene sequence: CDR1 SQVTM, CDR2 ANQGSEA. There are 13 residues in the CDR3. With 5 bases removed from V and 3 bases from J, the gap between germline ends came to 11 bases. CDR3 DNA: TGCAGCGTTTCTAGCGTCCTCTACAATGAGCAGTTCTTC. Translating it yields CSVSSVLYNEQFF.

The chain recombines TRBV27 with TRBJ2-7, with D possibly being TRBD1 (6 bases). Trimming removed 1 base from V and 3 bases from J, with 7 bases in between. CDR3 length equals 13 residues. CDR1 is MNHEY and CDR2 is SMNVEV in the germline V gene (reference sequence). This CDR3 reads CASSLLGGYEQYF. The CDR3 DNA is TGTGCCAGCAGTTTATTAGGGGGCTACGAGCAGTACTTC.

This clone was recorded once. V gene TRBV7-6 combines with J gene TRBJ2-7; 12 bases line up with TRBD2. With V trimmed by 5 bases and J by 4 bases, 6 bases remained unmatched. This CDR3 contains 15 residues. Germline assignment: CDR1 SGHVS and CDR2 FNYEAQ. The CDR3 DNA reads as TGTGCCAGCAGCCCTCGGACTAGCGGGGTATACGAGCAGTACTTC. Its translation: CASSPRTSGVYEQYF.

This clone appeared a few times. The V gene is TRBV5-1, the J gene TRBJ2-7; D perhaps matches TRBD1 (5 bases). Per the germline V gene, CDR1 is SGHRS and CDR2 is YFSETQ. The CDR3 contains 13 residues. V was clipped by 5 bases and J by 3 bases, with 12 bases between them. CDR3 in amino acids: CASRWTQLYEQYF. CDR3 sequence (DNA): TGCGCCAGCAGATGGACACAGCTCTACGAGCAGTACTTC. Using reference TRBV5-1 and TRBJ2-7 for the parts outside the CDR3, the full variable domain is KAGVTQTPRYLIKTRGQQVTLSCSPISGHRSVSWYQQTPGQGLQFLFEYFSETQRNKGNFPGRFSGRQFSNSRSEMNVSTLELGDSALYLCASRWTQLYEQYFGPGTRLTVT.

This chain connects TRBV27 to TRBJ1-5; D call uncertain. Per germline, CDR1 MNHEY and CDR2 SMNVEV (reference sequence). V was trimmed by 4 bases and J by 7 bases, leaving 23 bases between them. This CDR3 region has 17 residues. The CDR3 nucleotides read TGTGCCAGCAGTTCGCTGGGAACAACGAGGGTAGGGCAGCCCCAGCATTTT. It translates to CASSSLGTTRVGQPQHF.

The chain carries TRBV5-4 and TRBJ2-6, with 8 bases identical to TRBD1. V shed 4 bases, J shed 7 bases, and the junction held 7 bases outside the gene matches. Germline assignment: CDR1 SGHNT and CDR2 YYREEE (reference sequence). The CDR3 is made up of 15 amino acids. The CDR3 sequence: CASSMTGTGANVLTF. The CDR3, as DNA: TGTGCCAGCAGCATGACCGGGACAGGCGCCAACGTCCTGACTTTC.